The subject of this entry is one T cell receptor beta chain. Its specificity is not known. This sample also contains other DNA sequences that code for the same CDR3. The data originate from a study of cytomegalovirus exposure and HLA in healthy donors. Study overall: Counted in an early data release were about 85 million unique TCRs from HLA-typed donors. General study points: Trimming of TCR beta V- and J-genes showed a link, identified in a later analysis, to a missense DCLRE1C variant. Published work reported that the classifier diagnosed cytomegalovirus status with high specificity and sensitivity.

Despite likely unrecorded immune exposures, the donors were nominally healthy at the time of sampling. This CDR3 contains 14 residues. Germline loops: CDR1 SGHRS, CDR2 YFSETQ. Trimming left V 0 bases short and J 1 base short, with 8 bases between. The PCR had 60 Vbeta and 13 Jbeta primers. The protocol was immunoSEQ multiplex PCR, while the TCRdb copy is restricted to in-frame clones and leaves out a portion. This table holds 90,000 to 150,000 clones, around 63% found once. This TCR derives from a man aged 40-49 years in good health and CMV-seropositive. The specimen sequenced was PBMCs. The chain carries TRBV5-1 and TRBJ2-7; D gene unclear. CDR3 DNA: TGCGCCAGCAGCTTGGATCTCAGGTCCTACGAGCAGTACTTC. Protein sequence: CASSLDLRSYEQYF.